This T cell receptor (beta chain) was captured in a study of blood T cells in healthy people across ages. Through a sample-barcoded 5' primer and a J-beta primer mix, a second PCR was run for roughly 6 to 11 cycles. A single record per CDR3 protein comes from TCRdb applying MiXCR to the 5' RACE reads. The data hold about 900,000 distinct CDR3 sequences, with approximately 65% observed a single time. Between the trimmed V and J ends, which lost 3 bases and 6 bases, there was a span of 12 bases. The CDR3 loop spans 14 amino acids. Germline loops: CDR1 SGHAT, CDR2 FQNNGV. The origin of this receptor is a man aged 30 to 39 in good health. J is TRBJ2-1 and V is TRBV11-2; D may be TRBD1 or TRBD2 (6 bases each). The sample comprised blood. CDR3 in amino acids: CASSFGGQGNEQFF. CDR3 DNA: TGTGCCAGCAGCTTTGGGGGGCAGGGCAATGAGCAGTTCTTC.